This T cell receptor (beta chain) stems from a study of blood T cell repertoires in COVID-19. As originally analysed: Nucleated cell number was recorded as an estimate derived from reference gene primer amplification. Sequencing was performed with immunoSEQ multiplex PCR; in TCRdb, only in-frame clones are kept and a portion is missing. V, J and clone size reflect that table, while D and trimming were determined from the DNA. Found here are 130,000 or so clones, around 86% of them singletons; the top ten hold around 1.5%. The junction had 4 bases not matched to a gene; V was cut back by 5 bases and J by 4 bases. This CDR3 comprises 15 residues. Per the germline V gene, CDR1 is SGHTA and CDR2 is FQGTGA. Only a few counts were recorded for this clone. The same CDR3 can be traced to other DNA sequences in this sample.

This chain joins TRBV7-3 and TRBJ2-1; TRBD2 matches at 11 bases. Sequenced sample: peripheral blood. The sequence derives from a human donor in a cohort sampled during active COVID-19. This chain's CDR3 is CASSPRLAGYNEQFF. The CDR3 nucleotides are TGTGCCAGCAGCCCCCGACTAGCGGGGTACAATGAGCAGTTCTTC.